This entry concerns a single TCR beta chain. The antigen remains unidentified. Expressed TCRB transcripts were sequenced, since all the RNA that had been isolated was reverse transcribed. Profiled with immunoSEQ multiplex PCR; TCRdb holds only in-frame clones, not every one. The data hold 95,000 to 150,000 clones, with 15% to 20% observed a single time. There are 15 residues in the CDR3. Germline CDR1 reads LGHNA; CDR2 reads YNFKEQ. V shed 0 bases and J shed 0 bases, with 8 bases lying between them. The sample comes from a study of beta chain features in type 1 diabetes. General study results and limits: Shorter TCRB CDR3s, moderately but significantly so, were found in Type 1 diabetes patients in all four CD4+ subsets.

The chain carries TRBV4-2 and TRBJ2-5; D is undetermined. The clonotype originates from a man under 40 with type 1 diabetes. Sequencing was performed on central memory CD4+ T cells from blood. CDR3 in DNA: TGTGCCAGCAGCCAAGAAAAGGGCAACCAAGAGACCCAGTACTTC. Amino acids: CASSQEKGNQETQYF.